The 28 T cell receptor beta chains below were found in one sample sequenced in a study of shared clonotypes between healthy human individuals. Profiled with immunoSEQ multiplex PCR; TCRdb holds only in-frame clones, not every one. The table shows approximately 2.4 million clones, with around 95% occurring only once. The sequencing sample was made of naive CD4+ T cells sorted from blood. Noted subset: CD45RA+ positively selected. All receptors come from a man aged 18 to 35 in good health.

To note about this clone: Different DNA sequences within this sample yield the same CDR3. The chain combines TRBV5-4 with TRBJ1-4, with TRBD1 matching over 11 bases. The ends lost 4 bases at V and 7 bases at J; junction bases unmatched: 3. The V gene's germline CDR1 is SGHNT and CDR2 YYREEE (reference sequence). This CDR3 is 14 amino acids long. CDR3 sequence: CASSLGQGGEKLFF. The CDR3 DNA reads TGTGCCAGCAGCCTGGGACAGGGGGGTGAAAAACTGTTTTTT.

This rearrangement joins TRBV6-6 to TRBJ2-1, with unresolved D. The length of the CDR3 is 14 residues. The germline V gene has CDR1 MNHNY and CDR2 SVGAGI (reference sequence). V lost 6 bases, J lost 0 bases, and 9 bases lay in between. The CDR3 region has the DNA TGTGCCAGCAGCCACCTTGGCTCCTACAATGAGCAGTTCTTC. Encoded protein: CASSHLGSYNEQFF.

The rearrangement uses TRBV5-1 and TRBJ2-2; D call uncertain. The germline V gene encodes CDR1 SGHRS and CDR2 YFSETQ. V was cut by 3 bases and J by 1 base, with 10 bases left in between. This CDR3 is built from 15 residues. CDR3 DNA sequence: TGCGCCAGCAGCTGGACCGGGCTGAACACCGGGGAGCTGTTTTTT. Amino acid sequence: CASSWTGLNTGELFF. The full variable domain, rest sourced from reference TRBV5-1 and TRBJ2-2, is KAGVTQTPRYLIKTRGQQVTLSCSPISGHRSVSWYQQTPGQGLQFLFEYFSETQRNKGNFPGRFSGRQFSNSRSEMNVSTLELGDSALYLCASSWTGLNTGELFFGEGSRLTVL.

This rearrangement joins TRBV6-1 to TRBJ1-3, with D unclear. This CDR3 contains 14 residues. Germline values: CDR1 MNHNS, CDR2 SASEGT. Trimming shortened V by 1 base and J by 4 bases, and 8 bases separated the two germline ends. CDR3 residues: CASSEGGQGNTIYF. Here the CDR3 DNA reads TGTGCCAGCAGTGAAGGAGGGCAGGGAAACACCATATATTTT.

V usage is TRBV6-6 and J usage is TRBJ1-5, with a possible D match to TRBD1 (5 bases). Germline V lookup: CDR1 MNHNY, CDR2 SVGAGI (reference sequence). V gave up 1 base and J gave up 1 base, with 8 bases separating them. The CDR3 extends over 15 amino acids. Here the CDR3 DNA reads TGTGCCAGCAGTTACTTGGGGCAAAGCAATCAGCCCCAGCATTTT. This translates into CASSYLGQSNQPQHF.

The chain is built from TRBV4-3 and TRBJ1-1, with TRBD1 matching 9 bases. The V gene's germline CDR1 is LGHNA and CDR2 YSLEER. The J segment lost 11 bases and the V segment lost 5 bases, leaving 12 bases of the junction unmatched. The CDR3 has 14 residues. The CDR3 reads CASSSLTGGSGAFF. The DNA of the CDR3 is TGCGCCAGCAGCTCACTGACAGGGGGAAGCGGGGCTTTCTTT.

This clone was seen a few times. Additional DNA sequences in this sample encode the identical CDR3. J is TRBJ1-6 and V is TRBV19; D unclear. V shed 6 bases and J shed 0 bases, with 0 bases lying between them. Per the germline V gene, CDR1 is LNHDA and CDR2 is SQIVND (reference sequence). The CDR3 spans 12 residues. CDR3 coding DNA: TGTGCCAGTAGCTCCTATAATTCACCCCTCCACTTT. This encodes CASSSYNSPLHF.

This chain joins TRBV5-4 and TRBJ2-3; D is possibly TRBD2 (5 bases). Trimming stripped 2 bases from V and 3 bases from J, with 13 bases between. Germline CDR1 is SGHNT and CDR2 is YYREEE (reference sequence). CDR3 size: 15 residues. CDR3 bases: TGTGCCAGCAGCTTAAGCGGTGTTGAGACAGATACGCAGTATTTT. This codes for CASSLSGVETDTQYF.

This chain uses TRBV29-1 with TRBJ1-6; D possibly corresponds to TRBD1 (6 bases). With 7 bases removed from V and 7 bases from J, the gap between germline ends came to 14 bases. This CDR3 contains 13 residues. Germline V lookup: CDR1 SQVTM, CDR2 ANQGSEA. The CDR3 loop reads CSALTGWNSPLHF. The CDR3 DNA is TGCAGCGCTCTGACAGGTTGGAATTCACCCCTCCACTTT.

This chain connects TRBV10-3 to TRBJ1-1, with 11 bases identical to TRBD1. Trimming cost V 2 bases and J 5 bases; bases outside gene matches: 10. Germline V gene data show CDR1 as ENHRY and CDR2 as SYGVKD. This CDR3 region has 17 residues. The CDR3: CAISERTGGVKGTEAFF. In nucleotides, the CDR3 is TGTGCCATCAGTGAGAGGACAGGGGGCGTCAAAGGGACTGAAGCTTTCTTT.

Details on this clone: This specimen includes other DNA sequences encoding the same CDR3. The chain carries TRBV4-1 and TRBJ2-1, with a tentative D call TRBD1 (5 bases). V was pared by 2 bases and J by 0 bases, with 11 bases between. Germline V gene lookup returns CDR1 MGHRA and CDR2 YSYEKL. The CDR3 runs 16 residues. CDR3: CASSQPGRSSYNEQFF. In DNA form, the CDR3 reads TGCGCCAGCAGCCAACCAGGGCGGTCCTCCTACAATGAGCAGTTCTTC.

This clone was counted a single time. This chain links TRBV4-1 with TRBJ2-7; 9 bases align to TRBD1. V shed 4 bases, J shed 5 bases, and the junction held 9 bases outside the gene matches. There are 15 residues in the CDR3. Germline lookup yields CDR1 MGHRA and CDR2 YSYEKL. CDR3 sequence reads: CASSRTGTGRDEQYF. CDR3 coding DNA: TGCGCCAGCAGCCGTACCGGGACAGGGCGCGACGAGCAGTACTTC.

The chain carries TRBV5-1 and TRBJ2-7; 11 bases match TRBD2. Germline trimming cut 3 bases from V and 5 bases from J; bases unmatched to any gene: 4. CDR1 is SGHRS, CDR2 YFSETQ, per germline. The CDR3 length is 14 residues. CDR3 in amino acids: CASSSPSGRHEQYF. CDR3 DNA sequence: TGCGCCAGCAGCTCCCCTAGCGGGAGGCACGAGCAGTACTTC. The full variable domain, with the rest looked up from reference TRBV5-1 and TRBJ2-7, is KAGVTQTPRYLIKTRGQQVTLSCSPISGHRSVSWYQQTPGQGLQFLFEYFSETQRNKGNFPGRFSGRQFSNSRSEMNVSTLELGDSALYLCASSSPSGRHEQYFGPGTRLTVT.

This chain uses TRBV7-2 with TRBJ1-6; 7 bases align to TRBD1. CDR3 length equals 15 residues. J gave up 7 bases and V 5 bases, and 8 bases lay outside the gene matches. Per germline, CDR1 SGHTA and CDR2 FQGNSA. The CDR3 sequence: CASSRNRGGNSPLHF. The CDR3 coding sequence is TGTGCCAGCAGCCGTAACAGGGGCGGGAATTCACCCCTCCACTTT.

The chain joins TRBV5-6 to TRBJ1-4; D gene ambiguous. CDR1 is SGHDT and CDR2 is YYEEEE in the germline V gene. Deletions cut 6 bases from V and 0 bases from J, with 12 bases between. The CDR3 sequence is 15 residues long. CDR3 residues: CASNHGGATNEKLFF. CDR3 nucleotide sequence: TGTGCCAGCAACCACGGTGGTGCAACTAATGAAAAACTGTTTTTT.

The chain is built from TRBV11-2 and TRBJ2-4, with D unresolved. The germline V gene has CDR1 SGHAT and CDR2 FQNNGV. This CDR3 has 15 residues. V lost 1 base to trimming and J lost 6 bases, with 13 bases between them. CDR3: CASSLVRSSRNIQYF. CDR3 nucleotides: TGTGCCAGCAGCTTAGTACGGTCCTCAAGAAACATTCAGTACTTC.

This clone was observed a single time. The chain combines TRBV19 with TRBJ2-6; D uncertain. Trimming shortened V by 8 bases and J by 0 bases, and 8 bases separated the two germline ends. The CDR3 extends over 14 amino acids. Per germline, CDR1 LNHDA and CDR2 SQIVND (reference sequence). This CDR3 reads CASVPSSGANVLTF. CDR3 DNA sequence: TGTGCCAGTGTACCAAGCTCTGGGGCCAACGTCCTGACTTTC.

Comment on this clone: The sample carries other DNA sequences with the same CDR3. CDR3 DNA sequence: TGTGCCAGCAGCTTGGACAGGGGTCACGAGCAGTACTTC. It encodes CASSLDRGHEQYF. The rearrangement joins TRBV5-4 to TRBJ2-7, with 7 bases fitting TRBD1. With V trimmed by 0 bases and J by 5 bases, 2 bases remained unmatched. Germline CDR1 is SGHNT and CDR2 is YYREEE (reference sequence). CDR3 length equals 13 residues.

This rearrangement joins TRBV7-9 to TRBJ1-1, with TRBD1 matching 7 bases. The CDR3 covers 14 residues. The V and J ends lost 1 base and 10 bases, in that order; junction bases with no gene match: 9. CDR1 is SEHNR and CDR2 is FQNEAQ in the germline V gene (reference sequence). The CDR3 DNA sequence: TGTGCCAGCAGCTTAGAGACCACAGGGGCTGGAGCTTTCTTT. Amino acids: CASSLETTGAGAFF.

This chain connects TRBV5-1 to TRBJ2-3; TRBD1 matches at 7 bases. The CDR3 has 15 residues. V was clipped by 0 bases and J by 4 bases; unmatched bases: 5. CDR1 and CDR2 (germline): SGHRS, YFSETQ. CDR3 region: CASSLAPQGADTQYF. The DNA for the CDR3 is TGCGCCAGCAGCTTGGCTCCCCAGGGGGCAGATACGCAGTATTTT.

The chain links TRBV27 to TRBJ1-4; no clear D gene. V dropped 6 bases and J dropped 7 bases, with 15 bases sitting between them. CDR3 length: 14 residues. Germline-derived CDR1 and CDR2 are MNHEY and SMNVEV (reference sequence). The CDR3 DNA is TGTGCCAGCAGCAGCCGAAGGGAGGGTGAAAAACTGTTTTTT. The encoded protein is CASSSRREGEKLFF. The full variable domain, completed using reference TRBV27 and TRBJ1-4, is EAQVTQNPRYLITVTGKKLTVTCSQNMNHEYMSWYRQDPGLGLRQIYYSMNVEVTDKGDVPEGYKVSRKEKRNFPLILESPSPNQTSLYFCASSSRREGEKLFFGSGTQLSVL.

CDR3 in DNA: TGCGCCAGCAGCTTGGGGAGGAGGGCTGCCTCTGGAAACACCATATATTTT. Residues: CASSLGRRAASGNTIYF. J is TRBJ1-3 and V is TRBV5-1; no firm D call. The germline V gene encodes CDR1 SGHRS and CDR2 YFSETQ. The CDR3 extends over 17 amino acids. The ends were cut back, 0 bases at V and 0 bases at J, with 13 bases in the middle.

This chain uses TRBV2 with TRBJ2-5, with TRBD1 matching 9 bases. The CDR3 totals 15 residues. Germline CDR1 SNHLY, CDR2 FYNNEI. The ends lost 2 bases at V and 7 bases at J; junction bases unmatched: 8. This chain's CDR3 is CASSESGQGMRTQYF. The CDR3 nucleotides are TGTGCCAGCAGTGAATCCGGACAGGGGATGAGGACCCAGTACTTC.

V and J are TRBV14 and TRBJ1-5, with D perhaps matching TRBD1 (6 bases). The germline V gene has CDR1 SGHDN and CDR2 FVKESK. Trimming left V 8 bases short and J 4 bases short, with 21 bases between. The CDR3 consists of 16 residues. The CDR3 is CASAIYEDSENQPQHF. The CDR3 DNA is TGTGCCAGCGCTATCTACGAGGACAGCGAGAATCAGCCCCAGCATTTT.

This chain links TRBV7-2 with TRBJ2-7, with 9 bases lining up with TRBD1. The V segment lost 1 base and the J segment 6 bases; nucleotides outside the gene matches: 4. CDR1 and CDR2 (germline): SGHTA, FQGNSA. This CDR3 contains 14 residues. The CDR3 sequence: CASSLDYRGREQYF. DNA of the CDR3: TGTGCCAGCAGCTTAGACTACAGGGGGCGCGAGCAGTACTTC. The full variable domain, with the rest looked up from reference TRBV7-2 and TRBJ2-7, is GAGVSQSPSNKVTEKGKDVELRCDPISGHTALYWYRQSLGQGLEFLIYFQGNSAPDKSGLPSDRFSAERTGGSVSTLTIQRTQQEDSAVYLCASSLDYRGREQYFGPGTRLTVT.

The count of this clone is one. This CDR3 is CASSPDRMRETQYF. CDR3 bases: TGCGCCAGCAGCCCCGACAGGATGAGAGAGACCCAGTACTTC. The V and J genes are TRBV5-1 and TRBJ2-5, with D perhaps TRBD1 (6 bases). Germline loops: CDR1 SGHRS, CDR2 YFSETQ. The length of the CDR3 is 14 residues. V was pared by 4 bases and J by 4 bases, with 14 bases between.

The rearrangement joins TRBV5-6 to TRBJ1-1; 7 bases match TRBD1. V shed 3 bases, J shed 5 bases, and the junction held 10 bases outside the gene matches. The germline V gene encodes CDR1 SGHDT and CDR2 YYEEEE. The CDR3 has 15 residues. The CDR3 is CASSSRFLDRTEAFF. CDR3 sequence (DNA): TGTGCCAGCAGCTCGCGATTTTTGGACAGGACTGAAGCTTTCTTT. The variable domain in full, completed from reference TRBV5-6 and TRBJ1-1, reads DAGVTQSPTHLIKTRGQQVTLRCSPKSGHDTVSWYQQALGQGPQFIFQYYEEEERQRGNFPDRFSGHQFPNYSSELNVNALLLGDSALYLCASSSRFLDRTEAFFGQGTRLTVV.

The rearrangement links TRBV7-4 to TRBJ2-1; 12 bases agree with TRBD2. The V and J ends lost 5 bases and 2 bases, in that order; junction bases with no gene match: 7. This CDR3 has 17 amino acids. Germline V gene data show CDR1 as SGHVT and CDR2 as SQSDAQ. The CDR3 loop is CASSMGLAGLPYNEQFF. CDR3 coding DNA: TGTGCCAGCAGCATGGGACTAGCGGGCTTACCCTACAATGAGCAGTTCTTC. The whole variable domain, filled in from reference TRBV7-4 and TRBJ2-1, reads GAGVSQSPRYKVAKRGRDVALRCDSISGHVTLYWYRQTLGQGSEVLTYSQSDAQRDKSGRPSGRFSAERPERSVSTLKIQRTEQGDSAVYLCASSMGLAGLPYNEQFFGPGTRLTVL.